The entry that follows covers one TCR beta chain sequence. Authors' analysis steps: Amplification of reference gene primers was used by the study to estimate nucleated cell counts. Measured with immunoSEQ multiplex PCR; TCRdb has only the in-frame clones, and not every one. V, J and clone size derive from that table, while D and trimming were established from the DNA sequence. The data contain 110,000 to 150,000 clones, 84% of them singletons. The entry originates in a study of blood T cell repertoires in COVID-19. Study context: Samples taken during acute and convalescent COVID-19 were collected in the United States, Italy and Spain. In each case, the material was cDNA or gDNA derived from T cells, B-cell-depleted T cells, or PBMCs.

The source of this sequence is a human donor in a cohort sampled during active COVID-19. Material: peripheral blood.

DNA of the CDR3: TGTGCCAGCAGCCCGGAGGACAGGGTGGGAGAGACCCAGTACTTC. This translates into CASSPEDRVGETQYF. The chain joins TRBV11-2 to TRBJ2-5; TRBD1 matches at 8 bases. Trimming cost V 5 bases and J 4 bases; bases outside gene matches: 9. The CDR3 is 15 amino acids. Germline CDR1 reads SGHAT; CDR2 reads FQNNGV.